A selection of T cell receptor beta chains follows, all from one sample in a study of T cell responses to AZD1222 COVID-19 vaccine. Method: immunoSEQ multiplex PCR; TCRdb's copy keeps in-frame clones and lacks some. The sample lists roughly 150,000 clones, about nine tenths occurring once. This specimen consisted of peripheral blood, obtained 28 days after the second AZD1222 dose. The receptors stem from an adult who received the AZD1222 COVID-19 vaccine. Each CDR3 is given with its conserved first and last residue. A D gene is named only where the DNA matches it firmly. Where a row states a size, it is once, few, many or the class of an expanded clone; other rows omit it.

V	size	J	length	D	CDR3	DNA
TRBV24-1	.	TRBJ2-2	15	TRBD1	CATSDDLTGTGELFF	TGTGCCACCAGTGATGACCTGACAGGGACCGGGGAGCTGTTTTTT
TRBV7-9	.	TRBJ1-2	12	.	CASSLSRGSYTF	TGTGCCAGCAGCTTAAGCAGGGGAAGCTACACCTTC
TRBV24-1	.	TRBJ1-5	13	.	CATQQGSYQPQHF	TGTGCCACGCAACAGGGATCCTATCAGCCCCAGCATTTT
TRBV6-6	once	TRBJ2-1	18	TRBD2	CASSPGWGGKAGRNEQFF	TGTGCCAGCAGTCCCGGGTGGGGGGGGAAAGCGGGTAGGAATGAGCAGTTCTTC
TRBV6-1	.	TRBJ2-1	14	.	CASSETLGDNEQFF	TGTGCCAGCAGTGAAACCCTGGGAGACAATGAGCAGTTCTTC
TRBV3-1/TRBV3-2	.	TRBJ2-7	15	TRBD2	CASSQAPAGVSEQYF	TGTGCCAGCAGCCAAGCTCCAGCGGGAGTCTCCGAGCAGTACTTC
TRBV28	.	TRBJ1-5	16	.	CASSLGAGFGNQPQHF	TGTGCCAGCAGTTTGGGGGCGGGTTTTGGCAATCAGCCCCAGCATTTT
TRBV5-4	many	TRBJ2-7	13	TRBD1	CASRRDSHNEQYF	TGTGCCAGCAGAAGGGACAGTCACAACGAGCAGTACTTC
TRBV10-3	few	TRBJ1-6	16	.	CAISTQGRGGNSPLHF	TGTGCCATCTCTACCCAGGGGCGAGGTGGTAATTCACCCCTCCACTTT
TRBV10-3	.	TRBJ2-3	14	.	CAIRSDGQTDTQYF	TGTGCCATCAGATCTGACGGCCAGACGGATACGCAGTATTTT
TRBV5-6	.	TRBJ1-3	13	.	CASSLPGGNTIYF	TGTGCCAGCAGCCTGCCTGGTGGAAACACCATATATTTT
TRBV28	.	TRBJ2-7	14	.	CASSTTGTFYEQYF	TGTGCCAGCAGTACTACAGGGACTTTCTACGAGCAGTACTTC
TRBV28	.	TRBJ1-4	14	.	CASSLGQGSEKLFF	TGTGCCAGCAGTTTAGGTCAGGGGAGCGAAAAACTGTTTTTT
TRBV15	.	TRBJ2-1	13	.	CATSGQLGGWQFF	TGTGCCACCAGCGGCCAACTGGGCGGATGGCAGTTCTTC
TRBV12-3/TRBV12-4	.	TRBJ1-2	13	TRBD1	CASSSGTDYGYTF	TGTGCCAGCAGCTCTGGGACAGACTATGGCTACACCTTC
TRBV3-1/TRBV3-2	few	TRBJ2-7	13	.	CASSLGASGEQYF	TGTGCCAGCAGCCTGGGGGCTAGCGGCGAGCAGTACTTC
TRBV11-3	.	TRBJ2-1	15	TRBD2	CASSLGAGVPHEQFF	TGTGCCAGCAGCTTAGGGGCGGGAGTGCCACATGAGCAGTTCTTC
TRBV24-1	.	TRBJ2-3	19	TRBD2	CATSGHPGLAGDPTDTQYF	TGTGCCACCAGTGGGCACCCGGGACTAGCGGGGGACCCCACAGATACGCAGTATTTT
TRBV25-1	few	TRBJ1-3	14	.	CASRAGTAGNTIYF	TGTGCCAGCAGAGCCGGGACTGCCGGAAACACCATATATTTT
TRBV10-3	.	TRBJ1-1	14	.	CAISRGSSNTEAFF	TGTGCCATCAGTAGGGGCAGTTCAAACACTGAAGCTTTCTTT
TRBV9	.	TRBJ2-5	15	TRBD2	CASSVGMSGGETQYF	TGTGCCAGCAGCGTAGGTATGTCGGGAGGCGAGACCCAGTACTTC
TRBV19	.	TRBJ2-7	12	TRBD1	CASTGDSYEQYF	TGTGCCAGTACCGGGGACAGTTACGAGCAGTACTTC
TRBV2	.	TRBJ2-3	15	TRBD2	CASSPLAGSGGTQYF	TGTGCCAGCAGTCCCTTAGCGGGATCGGGGGGGACGCAGTATTTT
TRBV29-1	.	TRBJ2-2	13	TRBD1	CSVGQGSTGELFF	TGCAGCGTTGGACAGGGGAGTACCGGGGAGCTGTTTTTT
TRBV19	.	TRBJ2-1	14	.	CASSSTGYYNEQFF	TGTGCCAGTAGTTCAACAGGGTATTACAATGAGCAGTTCTTC
TRBV6-5	.	TRBJ2-4	13	.	CASSPLAKNIQYF	TGTGCCAGCAGTCCACTAGCCAAAAACATTCAGTACTTC